Sequencing of this TCR beta chain was carried out in a study of control samples from healthy donors and cancer patients. Here immunoSEQ multiplex PCR was the method, and the copy in TCRdb shows in-frame clones only, minus some. The data contain over 65,000 clones, around 95% of them seen just once; the ten biggest clones take up 6.2%. Trimming at V came to 6 bases and at J to 1 base, leaving 8 bases not matched to a gene. The germline gives CDR1 SGHDN, CDR2 FVKESK. The CDR3 totals 15 residues. In this sample, this clone turned up a few times. The chain uses TRBV14 and TRBJ2-7, with 8 bases matching TRBD2. This TCR derives from a middle-aged woman in good health. Sequencing used blood. The CDR3 loop is CASSPPAGESYEQYF. The CDR3 coding sequence is TGTGCCAGCAGTCCCCCAGCGGGAGAATCCTACGAGCAGTACTTC.